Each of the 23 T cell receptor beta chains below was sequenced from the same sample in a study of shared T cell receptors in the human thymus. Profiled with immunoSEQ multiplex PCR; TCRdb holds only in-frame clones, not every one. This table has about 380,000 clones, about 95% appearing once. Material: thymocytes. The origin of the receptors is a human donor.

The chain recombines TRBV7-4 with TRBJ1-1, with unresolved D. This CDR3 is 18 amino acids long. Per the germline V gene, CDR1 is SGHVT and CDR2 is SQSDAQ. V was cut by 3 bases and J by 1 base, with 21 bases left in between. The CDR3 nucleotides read TGTGCCAGCAGCTTTACCCGACCGGTGGTAGAAGCGAACACTGAAGCTTTCTTT. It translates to CASSFTRPVVEANTEAFF.

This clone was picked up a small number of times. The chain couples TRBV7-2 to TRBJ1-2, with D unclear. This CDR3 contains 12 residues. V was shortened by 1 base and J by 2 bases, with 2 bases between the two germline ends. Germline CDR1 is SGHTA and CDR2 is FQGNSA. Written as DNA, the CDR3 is TGTGCCAGCAGCTTAGACAACTATGGCTACACCTTC. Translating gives CASSLDNYGYTF.

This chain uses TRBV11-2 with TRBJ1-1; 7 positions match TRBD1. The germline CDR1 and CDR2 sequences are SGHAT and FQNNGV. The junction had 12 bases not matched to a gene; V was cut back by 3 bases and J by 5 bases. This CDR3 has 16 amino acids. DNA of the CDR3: TGTGCCAGCAGCTTGGACCCACAGGGGCGGAGGACTGAAGCTTTCTTT. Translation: CASSLDPQGRRTEAFF.

As DNA, the CDR3 is TGTGCCAGTAGTATAGATCGACAGGCTCATCAGCCCCAGCATTTT. Its protein product is CASSIDRQAHQPQHF. The chain couples TRBV19 to TRBJ1-5; tentatively, D is TRBD1 (6 bases). Germline V gene lookup returns CDR1 LNHDA and CDR2 SQIVND (reference sequence). This CDR3 has 15 residues. Deletions cut 0 bases from V and 5 bases from J, with 11 bases between.

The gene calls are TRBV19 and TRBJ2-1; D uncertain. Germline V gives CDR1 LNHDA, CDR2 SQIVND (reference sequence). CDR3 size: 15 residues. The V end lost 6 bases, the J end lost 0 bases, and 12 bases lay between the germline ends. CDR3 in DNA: TGTGCCAGTAGCCCAACTGAGAGCTCCTACAATGAGCAGTTCTTC. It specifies CASSPTESSYNEQFF.

For the CDR3, the DNA is TGTGCCAGCAGTCCACAGGCAAGCAATCAGCCCCAGCATTTT. Translation: CASSPQASNQPQHF. The chain recombines TRBV14 with TRBJ1-5; weak D call: TRBD1 (5 bases). Trimming left V 6 bases short and J 1 base short, with 10 bases between. The germline V gene encodes CDR1 SGHDN and CDR2 FVKESK. The CDR3 is made up of 14 amino acids.

CDR3 sequence: CASSLASFGVGAREQYF. The CDR3 DNA is TGTGCCAGCAGCTTAGCGAGTTTTGGCGTCGGGGCGCGAGAGCAGTACTTC. V and J are TRBV11-1 and TRBJ2-7; D possibly matches TRBD1 or TRBD2 (5 bases each). The V end lost 0 bases, the J end lost 7 bases, and 22 bases lay between the germline ends. The germline CDR1 and CDR2 sequences are SGHAT and FQDESV (reference sequence). The CDR3 extends over 17 amino acids.

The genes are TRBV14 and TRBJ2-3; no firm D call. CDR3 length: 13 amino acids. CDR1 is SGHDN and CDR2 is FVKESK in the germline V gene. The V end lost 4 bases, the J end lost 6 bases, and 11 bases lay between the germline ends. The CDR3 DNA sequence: TGTGCCAGCAGCCCTAGAGTGCCGGATACGCAGTATTTT. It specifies CASSPRVPDTQYF.

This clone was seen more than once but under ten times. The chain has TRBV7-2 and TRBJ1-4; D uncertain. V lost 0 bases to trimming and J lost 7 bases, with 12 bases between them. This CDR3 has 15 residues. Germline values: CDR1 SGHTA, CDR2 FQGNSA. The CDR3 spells CASSLARTEGEKLFF. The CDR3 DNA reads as TGTGCCAGCAGCTTAGCACGAACCGAGGGTGAAAAACTGTTTTTT. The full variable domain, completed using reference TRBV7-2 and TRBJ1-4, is GAGVSQSPSNKVTEKGKDVELRCDPISGHTALYWYRQSLGQGLEFLIYFQGNSAPDKSGLPSDRFSAERTGGSVSTLTIQRTQQEDSAVYLCASSLARTEGEKLFFGSGTQLSVL.

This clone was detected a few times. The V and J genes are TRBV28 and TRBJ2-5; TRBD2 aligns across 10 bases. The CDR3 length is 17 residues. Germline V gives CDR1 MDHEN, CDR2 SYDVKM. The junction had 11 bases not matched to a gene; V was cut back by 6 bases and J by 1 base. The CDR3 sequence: CASRPPAPSGGQETQYF. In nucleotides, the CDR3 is TGTGCCAGCAGACCTCCCGCCCCTAGCGGGGGCCAAGAGACCCAGTACTTC.

CDR3 in amino acids: CSVETGQGGGYTF. The CDR3 coding sequence is TGCAGCGTTGAAACGGGACAGGGCGGTGGCTACACCTTC. J is TRBJ1-2 and V is TRBV29-1; TRBD1 matches 9 bases. Germline V gives CDR1 SQVTM, CDR2 ANQGSEA. CDR3 length: 13 amino acids. With 2 bases clipped from V and 7 bases from J, the junction kept 5 bases outside the gene matches.

The CDR3 bases are TGCGCCAGCAGCTTGGAGGGACAGGGTGACCCTAACACCGGGGAGCTGTTTTTT. Protein sequence: CASSLEGQGDPNTGELFF. This rearrangement joins TRBV5-1 to TRBJ2-2; 9 bases are shared with TRBD1. The CDR3 contains 18 residues. Germline-derived CDR1 and CDR2 are SGHRS and YFSETQ. Trimming cost V 0 bases and J 2 bases; bases outside gene matches: 8.

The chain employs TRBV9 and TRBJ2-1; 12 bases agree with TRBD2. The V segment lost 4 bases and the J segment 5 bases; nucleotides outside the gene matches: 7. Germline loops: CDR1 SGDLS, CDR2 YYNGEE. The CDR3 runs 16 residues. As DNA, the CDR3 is TGTGCCAGCAGCCCTCTAGCGGGAGGGCCAGACAATGAGCAGTTCTTC. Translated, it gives CASSPLAGGPDNEQFF.

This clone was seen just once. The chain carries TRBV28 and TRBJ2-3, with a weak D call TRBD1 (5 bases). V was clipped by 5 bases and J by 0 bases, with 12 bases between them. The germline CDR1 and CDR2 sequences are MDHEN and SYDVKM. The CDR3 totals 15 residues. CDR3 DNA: TGTGCCAGCAGTCCCCAGACAGAGAGCACAGATACGCAGTATTTT. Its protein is CASSPQTESTDTQYF.

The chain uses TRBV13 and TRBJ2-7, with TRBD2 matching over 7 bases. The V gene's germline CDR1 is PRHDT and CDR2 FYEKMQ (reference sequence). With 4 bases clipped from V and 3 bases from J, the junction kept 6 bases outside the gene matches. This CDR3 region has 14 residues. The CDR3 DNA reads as TGTGCCAGCAGCTCGGGGACTACGGTCTACGAGCAGTACTTC. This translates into CASSSGTTVYEQYF.

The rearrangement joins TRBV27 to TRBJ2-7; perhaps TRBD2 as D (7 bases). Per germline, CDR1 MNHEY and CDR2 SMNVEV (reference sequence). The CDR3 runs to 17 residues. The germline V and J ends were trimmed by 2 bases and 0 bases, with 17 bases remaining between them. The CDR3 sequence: CASSLGGAAPRSYEQYF. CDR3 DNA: TGTGCCAGCAGTTTAGGGGGGGCGGCCCCACGCTCCTACGAGCAGTACTTC.

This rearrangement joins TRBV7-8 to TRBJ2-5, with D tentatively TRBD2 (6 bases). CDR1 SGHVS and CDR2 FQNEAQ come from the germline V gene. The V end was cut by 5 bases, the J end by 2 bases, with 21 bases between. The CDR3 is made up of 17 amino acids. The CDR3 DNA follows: TGTGCCAGCAGCCCAGTCGGGGGAAGGGTTGGGCAAGAGACCCAGTACTTC. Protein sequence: CASSPVGGRVGQETQYF.

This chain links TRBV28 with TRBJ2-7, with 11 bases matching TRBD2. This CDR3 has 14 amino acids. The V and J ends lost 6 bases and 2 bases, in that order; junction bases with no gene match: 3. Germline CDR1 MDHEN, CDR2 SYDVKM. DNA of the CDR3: TGTGCCAGCAGAACTAGCGGGAGCCCCTACGAGCAGTACTTC. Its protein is CASRTSGSPYEQYF.

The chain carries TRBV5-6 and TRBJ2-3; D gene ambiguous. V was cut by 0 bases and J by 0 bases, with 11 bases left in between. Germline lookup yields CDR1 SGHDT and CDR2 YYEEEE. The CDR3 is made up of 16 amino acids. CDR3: CASSLAGRVSTDTQYF. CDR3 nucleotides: TGTGCCAGCAGCTTGGCCGGTCGGGTGAGCACAGATACGCAGTATTTT.

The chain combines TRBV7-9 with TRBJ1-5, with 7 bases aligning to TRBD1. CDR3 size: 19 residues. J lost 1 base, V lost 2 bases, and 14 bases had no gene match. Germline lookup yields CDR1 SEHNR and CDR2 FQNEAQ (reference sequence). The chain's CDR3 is CASSLSNRDSPWSNQPQHF. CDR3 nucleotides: TGTGCCAGCAGCTTAAGCAATCGGGACAGCCCGTGGAGCAATCAGCCCCAGCATTTT.

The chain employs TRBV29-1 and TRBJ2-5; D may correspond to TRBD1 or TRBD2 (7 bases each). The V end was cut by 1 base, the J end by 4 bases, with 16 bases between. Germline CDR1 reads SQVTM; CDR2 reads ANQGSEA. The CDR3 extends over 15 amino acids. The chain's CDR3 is CSVEARGRGRETQYF. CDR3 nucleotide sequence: TGCAGCGTTGAAGCGCGTGGGAGGGGGCGAGAGACCCAGTACTTC.

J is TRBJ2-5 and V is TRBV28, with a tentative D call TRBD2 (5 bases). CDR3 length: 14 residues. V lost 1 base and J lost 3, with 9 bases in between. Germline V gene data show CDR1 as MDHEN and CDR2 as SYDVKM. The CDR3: CASSLSRAEETQYF. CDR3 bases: TGTGCCAGCAGTTTATCGCGGGCCGAAGAGACCCAGTACTTC.

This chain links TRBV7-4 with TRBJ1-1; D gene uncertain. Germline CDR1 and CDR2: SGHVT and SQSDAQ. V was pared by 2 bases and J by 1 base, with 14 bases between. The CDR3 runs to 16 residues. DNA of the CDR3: TGTGCCAGCAGCTTACCCGCTCCAATGAGGAACACTGAAGCTTTCTTT. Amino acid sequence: CASSLPAPMRNTEAFF. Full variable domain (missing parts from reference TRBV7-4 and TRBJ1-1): GAGVSQSPRYKVAKRGRDVALRCDSISGHVTLYWYRQTLGQGSEVLTYSQSDAQRDKSGRPSGRFSAERPERSVSTLKIQRTEQGDSAVYLCASSLPAPMRNTEAFFGQGTRLTVV.